A few counts support the clone carrying this T cell receptor (beta chain). This specimen belongs to a study of blood T cell repertoires in COVID-19. As for the study in general: Samples came from the United States, Italy and Spain, spanning acute and convalescent COVID-19. Sources were T cells, B-cell-depleted T cells, or PBMCs; the material itself was cDNA or gDNA.

The CDR3 runs to 17 residues. Original methodology: Nucleated cell number was recorded as an estimate derived from reference gene primer amplification. Some clones are missing from TCRdb's copy, which holds only in-frame ones; the method was immunoSEQ multiplex PCR. The DNA gave D and trimming, while V, J and clone size come from that table. Found here are about 150,000 clones, roughly 77% of them singletons; the top ten hold less than 5.5%. Sequences were obtained from peripheral blood. The source of this sequence is a man aged 60 to 75 with acute or convalescent COVID-19. This rearrangement joins TRBV21-1 to TRBJ2-6; no check of the table's D call, TRBD2, against the DNA was made. TRBV21-1 is a listed pseudogene. CDR3 DNA sequence: TGTGCCAGCCAAATTTGGGGGGTGGTATCTGGGGCCAACGTCCTGACTTTC. Residues: CASQIWGVVSGANVLTF.